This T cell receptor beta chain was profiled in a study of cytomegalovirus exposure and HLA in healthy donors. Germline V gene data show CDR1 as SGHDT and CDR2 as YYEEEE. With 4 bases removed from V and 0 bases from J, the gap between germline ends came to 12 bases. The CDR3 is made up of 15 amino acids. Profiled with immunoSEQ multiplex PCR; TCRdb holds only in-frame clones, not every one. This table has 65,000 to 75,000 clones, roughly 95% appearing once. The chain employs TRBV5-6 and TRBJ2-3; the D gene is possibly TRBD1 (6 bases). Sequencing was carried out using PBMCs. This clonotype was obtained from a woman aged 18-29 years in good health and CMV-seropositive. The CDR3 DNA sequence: TGTGCCAGCAGCGGGACACGTGCTAGCACAGATACGCAGTATTTT. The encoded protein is CASSGTRASTDTQYF.